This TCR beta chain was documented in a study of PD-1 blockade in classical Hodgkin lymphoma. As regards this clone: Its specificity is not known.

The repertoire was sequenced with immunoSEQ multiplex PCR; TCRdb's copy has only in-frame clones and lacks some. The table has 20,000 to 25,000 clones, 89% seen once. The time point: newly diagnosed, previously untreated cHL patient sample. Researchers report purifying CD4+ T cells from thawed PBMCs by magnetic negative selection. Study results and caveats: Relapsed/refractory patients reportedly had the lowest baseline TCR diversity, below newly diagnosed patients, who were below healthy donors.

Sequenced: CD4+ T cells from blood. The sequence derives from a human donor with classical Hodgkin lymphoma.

CDR3 in amino acids: CASSQVGALGAPLHF. Written as DNA, the CDR3 is TGCGCCAGCAGCCAAGTGGGGGCACTCGGTGCCCCCCTCCACTTT. The chain uses TRBV4-1 and TRBJ1-6; possible D gene TRBD1, 6 bases. CDR3 length: 15 residues. Trimming left V 1 base short and J 13 bases short, with 17 bases between. CDR1 MGHRA and CDR2 YSYEKL come from the germline V gene.